This T cell receptor beta chain was sequenced during a study of monozygotic twins with inflammatory bowel disease. Findings and limits, study-wide: Twins with IBD were found to have lower TCRbeta diversity (inverse Simpson) than healthy co-twins. Sharing of clonotypes with others was lower in IBD patients than in healthy twins, and this was especially so with disease activity.

After re-calling the 5' RACE reads, TCRdb lists one entry per CDR3 protein, DNA absent. The sample has approximately 210,000 distinct CDR3 sequences. Germline values: CDR1 KGHDR, CDR2 SFDVKD. This CDR3 comprises 15 residues. Remarks on this clonotype: Its antigen is as yet unknown.

Sequencing was done on a sample of blood. V usage is TRBV24-1 and J usage is TRBJ2-5; TCRdb designates TRBD1, a call that cannot be tested without DNA. This clonotype was obtained from a human donor with ulcerative colitis or Crohn's disease, or a healthy co-twin of an affected twin (not recorded which). This CDR3 is CATSVGGPRRETQYF.